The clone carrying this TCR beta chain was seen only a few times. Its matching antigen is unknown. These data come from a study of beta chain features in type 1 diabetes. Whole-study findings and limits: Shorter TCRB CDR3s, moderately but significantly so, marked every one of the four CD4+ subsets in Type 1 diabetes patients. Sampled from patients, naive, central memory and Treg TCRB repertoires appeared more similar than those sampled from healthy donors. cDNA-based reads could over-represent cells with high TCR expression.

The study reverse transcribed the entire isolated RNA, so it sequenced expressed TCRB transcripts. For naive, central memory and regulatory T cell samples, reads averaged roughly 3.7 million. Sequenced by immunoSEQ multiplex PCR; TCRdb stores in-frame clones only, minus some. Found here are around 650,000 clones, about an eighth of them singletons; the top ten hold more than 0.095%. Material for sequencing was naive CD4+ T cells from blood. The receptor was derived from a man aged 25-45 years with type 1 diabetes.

The chain's CDR3 is CASSLSGQGPNYGYTF. CDR3 bases: TGTGCCAGCAGTTTATCCGGACAGGGCCCTAACTATGGCTACACCTTC. The chain recombines TRBV28 with TRBJ1-2; TRBD1 agrees at 8 bases. The CDR3 runs to 16 residues. The V gene's germline CDR1 is MDHEN and CDR2 SYDVKM. V trimming: 1 base; J trimming: 0 bases; junction bases outside the gene matches: 4.